A selection of T cell receptor beta chains follows, all from one sample in a study of CD8 T cells in Susac syndrome. MiXCR was run by TCRdb on the immunoSEQ multiplex PCR reads, yielding one entry per CDR3 protein. This table holds almost 450,000 distinct CDR3 sequences, approximately 85% found once. Source material: CD8+ T cells from PBMCs. These receptors came from a human donor with multiple sclerosis. The CDR3 runs from the conserved cysteine through the conserved F or W. A D gene is named only where the DNA matches it firmly. A row's size may be missing; if present it is once, few, many or a size class.

abundance | d_gene | j_gene | v_gene | CDR3nt | CDR3aa
once | TRBD1 | TRBJ1-5 | TRBV11-2 | TGTGCCAGCAGCCTTAATTATGAGGGACAGGGAAGTCAGCCCCAGCATTTT | CASSLNYEGQGSQPQHF
few | TRBD2 | TRBJ2-1 | TRBV6-1 | TGTGCCAGCAGGGAACTAGCGCTAAATTACAATGAGCAGTTCTTC | CASRELALNYNEQFF
- | - | TRBJ1-1 | TRBV25-1 | TGTGCCAGCAGGGGGGTACTTGGGGGGACTGAAGCTTTCTTT | CASRGVLGGTEAFF
- | - | TRBJ2-1 | TRBV15 | TGTGCCACCAGCACCCGGTATGAGCAGTTCTTC | CATSTRYEQFF
- | TRBD2 | TRBJ2-1 | TRBV6-5 | TGTGCCAGCAGTTACCTACGGGGGGAGGGCTACAATGAGCAGTTCTTC | CASSYLRGEGYNEQFF
- | - | TRBJ1-3 | TRBV5-6 | TGTGCCAGCAGCTTGGGGCACCCCTCTGGAAACACCATATATTTT | CASSLGHPSGNTIYF
- | - | TRBJ2-7 | TRBV6-5 | TGTGCCAGCAGTTACTCGTTTGGGGACACCCCCTACGAGCAGTACTTC | CASSYSFGDTPYEQYF
- | TRBD2 | TRBJ2-7 | TRBV5-1 | TGCGCCAGCAGCTTAGGCCCATCCGGGACTAGCTCCTACGAGCAGTACTTC | CASSLGPSGTSSYEQYF
- | TRBD1 | TRBJ1-2 | TRBV10-2 | TGCGCCAGCAGTCTCGGACAGGGAATCTATGGCTACACCTTC | CASSLGQGIYGYTF
once | TRBD1 | TRBJ1-2 | TRBV6-4 | TGTGCCAGCGCAGACAGGGGGCATAACTATGGCTACACCTTC | CASADRGHNYGYTF
- | TRBD2 | TRBJ2-1 | TRBV27 | TGTGCCAGCAGTCCATTAGCGGGAGGGCCGTTAGATGAGCAGTTCTTC | CASSPLAGGPLDEQFF